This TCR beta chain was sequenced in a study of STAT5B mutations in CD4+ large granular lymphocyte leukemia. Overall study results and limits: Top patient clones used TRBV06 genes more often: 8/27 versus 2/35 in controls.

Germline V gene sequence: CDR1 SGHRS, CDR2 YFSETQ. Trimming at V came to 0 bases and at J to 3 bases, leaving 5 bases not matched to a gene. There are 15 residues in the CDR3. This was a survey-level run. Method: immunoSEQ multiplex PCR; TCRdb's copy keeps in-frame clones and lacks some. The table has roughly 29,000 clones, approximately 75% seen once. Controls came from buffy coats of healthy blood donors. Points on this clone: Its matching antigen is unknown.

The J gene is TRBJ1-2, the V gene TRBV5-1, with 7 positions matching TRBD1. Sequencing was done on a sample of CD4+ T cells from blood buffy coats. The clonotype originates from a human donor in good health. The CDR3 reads CASSLDRQGDYGYTF. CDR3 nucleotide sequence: TGCGCCAGCAGCTTGGATCGGCAGGGGGACTATGGCTACACCTTC.